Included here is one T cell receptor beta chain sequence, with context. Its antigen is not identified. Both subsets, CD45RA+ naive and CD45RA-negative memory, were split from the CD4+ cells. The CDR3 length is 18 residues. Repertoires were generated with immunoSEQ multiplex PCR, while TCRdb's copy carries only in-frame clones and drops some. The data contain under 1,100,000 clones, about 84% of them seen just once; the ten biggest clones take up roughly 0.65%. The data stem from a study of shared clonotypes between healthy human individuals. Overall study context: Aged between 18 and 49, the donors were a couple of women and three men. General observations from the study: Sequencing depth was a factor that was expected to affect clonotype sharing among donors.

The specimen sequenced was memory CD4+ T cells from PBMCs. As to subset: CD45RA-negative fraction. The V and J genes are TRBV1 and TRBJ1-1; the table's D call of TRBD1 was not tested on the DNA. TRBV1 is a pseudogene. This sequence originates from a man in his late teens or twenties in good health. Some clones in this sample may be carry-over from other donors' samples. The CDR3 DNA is TGCACCAGCAGCCAAGAGGAGAAGGGGACAGGCCCTAACACTGAAGCTTTCTTT. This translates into CTSSQEEKGTGPNTEAFF.